Below, 32 T cell receptor beta chains from the same sample are listed, as sequenced in a study of T cell responses to AZD1222 COVID-19 vaccine. Assay: immunoSEQ multiplex PCR; the TCRdb copy retains only in-frame clones and omits some. The sample lists 110,000 to 150,000 clones, approximately 95% occurring once. The sample in question was peripheral blood, obtained on day 0 of MenACWY control vaccination. The receptors here all came from an adult in good health.

The rearrangement uses TRBV5-1 and TRBJ1-1; no definite D call. The germline V gene encodes CDR1 SGHRS and CDR2 YFSETQ. The CDR3 sequence is 17 residues long. With 0 bases removed from V and 0 bases from J, the gap between germline ends came to 15 bases. Here the CDR3 DNA reads TGCGCCAGCAGCTTGGAGTTTGGCAGGAGGGTGAACACTGAAGCTTTCTTT. It translates to CASSLEFGRRVNTEAFF.

This clone was seen once. This chain uses TRBV3-1 (or the pseudogene TRBV3-2) with TRBJ1-2, with D perhaps matching TRBD1 (5 bases). CDR1 is LGHDT, CDR2 YNNKEL, per germline (reference sequence). Trimming took off 0 bases at V and 7 bases at J, with 12 bases between the two ends. This CDR3 comprises 14 residues. The CDR3 protein is CASSQDIGERGYTF. CDR3 in DNA: TGTGCCAGCAGCCAAGATATAGGGGAACGTGGCTACACCTTC.

The CDR3, as DNA: TGTGCCAGCAGCTTAGCGGGAGACGAAGATACGCAGTATTTT. Its translation: CASSLAGDEDTQYF. The chain carries TRBV7-3 and TRBJ2-3; 7 bases align to TRBD2. With 2 bases clipped from V and 5 bases from J, the junction kept 4 bases outside the gene matches. In germline, CDR1 is SGHTA, CDR2 FQGTGA. The CDR3 runs to 14 residues. The variable domain in full, completed from reference TRBV7-3 and TRBJ2-3, reads GAGVSQTPSNKVTEKGKYVELRCDPISGHTALYWYRQSLGQGPEFLIYFQGTGAADDSGLPNDRFFAVRPEGSVSTLKIQRTERGDSAVYLCASSLAGDEDTQYFGPGTRLTVL.

As concerns this clone: The same CDR3 is also encoded by other DNA sequences in this sample. V and J are TRBV27 and TRBJ2-2; D uncertain. Germline CDR1 is MNHEY and CDR2 is SMNVEV (reference sequence). Trimming removed 5 bases from V and 1 base from J, with 5 bases in between. The CDR3 has 13 residues. The CDR3, as DNA: TGTGCCAGCAGTCCACTGAACACCGGGGAGCTGTTTTTT. This codes for CASSPLNTGELFF.

The rearrangement links TRBV18 to TRBJ1-5; D possibly corresponds to TRBD1 (5 bases). CDR1 and CDR2 (germline): KGHSH, LQKENI. The CDR3 loop spans 15 amino acids. Trimming took 2 bases from V and 5 from J, leaving 13 bases between them. The CDR3 here is CASSPYQGLHQPQHF. As DNA, the CDR3 is TGTGCCAGCTCACCATACCAGGGTCTTCATCAGCCCCAGCATTTT.

The chain has TRBV18 and TRBJ2-3; D remains ambiguous. Trimming removed 4 bases from V and 2 bases from J, with 10 bases in between. The length of the CDR3 is 14 residues. Germline values: CDR1 KGHSH, CDR2 LQKENI. This CDR3 reads CASSRSRVTDTQYF. The CDR3 DNA reads TGTGCCAGCTCACGGTCTCGCGTCACAGATACGCAGTATTTT.

The chain carries TRBV5-1 and TRBJ1-3, with D hard to call. CDR3 length equals 12 residues. Germline loops: CDR1 SGHRS, CDR2 YFSETQ. Trimming left V 4 bases short and J 1 base short, with 3 bases between. For the CDR3, the DNA is TGCGCCAGCAGCATATCTGGAAACACCATATATTTT. Its protein is CASSISGNTIYF. Full variable domain (outside the CDR3, taken from reference TRBV5-1 and TRBJ1-3): KAGVTQTPRYLIKTRGQQVTLSCSPISGHRSVSWYQQTPGQGLQFLFEYFSETQRNKGNFPGRFSGRQFSNSRSEMNVSTLELGDSALYLCASSISGNTIYFGEGSWLTVV.

The V call is TRBV10-3, the J call TRBJ1-2; D not certain. This CDR3 region has 14 residues. Germline-derived CDR1 and CDR2 are ENHRY and SYGVKD. V was cut by 5 bases and J by 0 bases, with 10 bases left in between. Here the CDR3 reads CAISKSLSNYGYTF. The CDR3 region has the DNA TGTGCCATCAGTAAAAGTCTATCTAACTATGGCTACACCTTC.

This clone occurred once. CDR3 region: CASSSRSNSPLHF. CDR3 DNA: TGTGCCAGCAGTTCCCGATCTAATTCACCCCTCCACTTT. The chain combines TRBV12-3 or TRBV12-4 with TRBJ1-6; D is undetermined. The CDR3 extends over 13 amino acids. Between the trimmed V and J ends, which lost 4 bases and 6 bases, there was a span of 7 bases.

V gene TRBV28 combines with J gene TRBJ1-1, with D unclear. Trimming removed 5 bases from V and 4 bases from J, with 14 bases in between. Germline V gene lookup returns CDR1 MDHEN and CDR2 SYDVKM. This CDR3 comprises 14 residues. The CDR3 reads CASSEGSLGTEAFF. DNA for the CDR3: TGTGCCAGCAGTGAGGGATCCTTGGGCACTGAAGCTTTCTTT.

The chain recombines TRBV4-1 with TRBJ1-6; D possibly corresponds to TRBD1 (5 bases). The germline V and J ends were trimmed by 0 bases and 6 bases, with 12 bases remaining between them. CDR3 length: 16 amino acids. Germline V gene lookup returns CDR1 MGHRA and CDR2 YSYEKL. This CDR3 reads CASSQERGSSNSPLHF. In DNA form, the CDR3 reads TGCGCCAGCAGCCAAGAAAGGGGTTCTAGTAATTCACCCCTCCACTTT.

V and J are TRBV30 and TRBJ1-2; TRBD1 is a possible D gene (5 bases). This CDR3 has 12 amino acids. The V gene lost 4 bases and the J gene lost 4 bases, with 10 bases spanning the gap. Germline loops: CDR1 GTSNPN, CDR2 SVGIG (reference sequence). CDR3 bases: TGTGCCTGGACAGGGAGTAGCTATGGCTACACCTTC. This translates into CAWTGSSYGYTF.

The V call is TRBV25-1, the J call TRBJ1-2; D is unresolved. V lost 6 bases and J 2 bases, leaving 4 bases between the germline ends. The CDR3 loop spans 11 amino acids. CDR1 and CDR2 from the germline V gene are MGHDK and SYGVNS. CDR3 amino acids: CASSENYGYTF. CDR3 nucleotide sequence: TGTGCCAGCAGCGAGAACTATGGCTACACCTTC.

The chain couples TRBV6-6 to TRBJ2-7; D is perhaps TRBD2 (5 bases). CDR3 length equals 15 residues. Trimming stripped 0 bases from V and 6 bases from J, with 15 bases between. CDR1 is MNHNY and CDR2 is SVGAGI in the germline V gene (reference sequence). The CDR3 coding sequence is TGTGCCAGCAGTTACTCGATCGGGGTCTCTGCCGAGCAGTACTTC. It codes for CASSYSIGVSAEQYF.

The rearrangement links TRBV5-1 to TRBJ2-7; D is unclear. Germline-derived CDR1 and CDR2 are SGHRS and YFSETQ. This CDR3 is 14 amino acids long. V gave up 0 bases and J gave up 5 bases, with 12 bases separating them. This chain's CDR3 is CASSLGLGPNEQYF. In nucleotides, the CDR3 is TGCGCCAGCAGCTTGGGTTTGGGTCCCAACGAGCAGTACTTC.

V is TRBV2 and J is TRBJ1-1; D is unresolved. CDR3 size: 14 residues. Germline loops: CDR1 SNHLY, CDR2 FYNNEI. V was trimmed by 3 bases and J by 3 bases, leaving 11 bases between them. For the CDR3, the DNA is TGTGCCAGCAGTGAGTGGGGTCGGGACACTGAAGCTTTCTTT. Amino acid sequence: CASSEWGRDTEAFF.

The chain joins TRBV12-3 or TRBV12-4 to TRBJ1-5; unclear D gene. Trimming shortened V by 4 bases and J by 7 bases, and 11 bases separated the two germline ends. CDR3 size: 13 residues. In DNA form, the CDR3 reads TGTGCCAGCAGTTCCCCTCTCGGGCAGCCCCAGCATTTT. It translates to CASSSPLGQPQHF.

The chain joins TRBV4-1 to TRBJ1-5; TRBD1 is a possible D gene (6 bases). The CDR3 sequence is 15 residues long. CDR1 is MGHRA, CDR2 YSYEKL, per germline. Trimming stripped 0 bases from V and 7 bases from J, with 13 bases between. The CDR3 region is CASSQDFNRAQPQHF. The CDR3 region has the DNA TGCGCCAGCAGCCAAGATTTTAACAGGGCCCAGCCCCAGCATTTT.

This rearrangement joins TRBV6-2 or TRBV6-3 to TRBJ1-1; perhaps TRBD1 as D (5 bases). The CDR3 extends over 16 amino acids. V was pared by 4 bases and J by 4 bases, with 19 bases between. The germline CDR1 and CDR2 sequences are MNHEY and SVGEGT. The CDR3 nucleotides read TGTGCCAGCAGTTCCCAGGGTGGGTTTGGGAGCACTGAAGCTTTCTTT. Its translation is CASSSQGGFGSTEAFF.

The gene calls are TRBV21-1 and TRBJ2-1; TRBD2, the D gene given by the table, was not confirmed from the DNA. TRBV21-1 is a pseudogene locus. This CDR3 is built from 15 residues. CDR3 nucleotides: TGTGCCAGCAGCAGGAGACTAGCGGGGGGTAATGAGCAGTTCTTC. It translates to CASSRRLAGGNEQFF.

This clone has just a few counts. The rearrangement uses TRBV10-3 and TRBJ1-2; 9 positions match TRBD1. Trimming took 9 bases from V and 6 from J; bases not matched to a gene: 2. CDR1 and CDR2 from the germline V gene are ENHRY and SYGVKD. The CDR3 has 11 residues. The CDR3 loop reads CAINRGHGYTF. The CDR3 DNA sequence: TGTGCCATAAACAGGGGGCATGGCTACACCTTC.

V is TRBV13 and J is TRBJ2-7; D is possibly TRBD1 (6 bases). V lost 5 bases to trimming and J lost 3 bases, with 17 bases between them. This CDR3 spans 15 amino acids. Germline V gene data show CDR1 as PRHDT and CDR2 as FYEKMQ (reference sequence). CDR3 residues: CASSARGGRHYEQYF. DNA of the CDR3: TGTGCCAGCAGCGCACGTGGGGGCCGACACTACGAGCAGTACTTC.

The V and J genes are TRBV9 and TRBJ2-1; D might be TRBD1 (5 bases). The CDR3 consists of 17 residues. CDR1 and CDR2 from the germline V gene are SGDLS and YYNGEE. V was shortened by 0 bases and J by 0 bases, with 13 bases between the two germline ends. The CDR3: CASSVVDRGNSYNEQFF. The CDR3 DNA follows: TGTGCCAGCAGCGTAGTTGACAGAGGAAACTCCTACAATGAGCAGTTCTTC.

The gene calls are TRBV7-2 and TRBJ2-1; D is undetermined. Germline-derived CDR1 and CDR2 are SGHTA and FQGNSA. Deletions cut 1 base from V and 9 bases from J, with 13 bases between. The CDR3 is 14 amino acids. DNA of the CDR3: TGTGCCAGCAGCTTAGGAACTACTTCGGGTGAGCAGTTCTTC. Encoded protein: CASSLGTTSGEQFF.

A single count supports this clone. The chain is built from TRBV11-1 and TRBJ1-2; 7 nucleotides agree with TRBD1. There are 13 residues in the CDR3. J lost 3 bases, V lost 5 bases, and 3 bases had no gene match. Germline CDR1 and CDR2: SGHAT and FQDESV (reference sequence). The CDR3 DNA follows: TGTGCCAGCAGCCATGGGACAGACTATGGCTACACCTTC. Amino acid sequence: CASSHGTDYGYTF.

The CDR3 nucleotides read TGTGCCAGCAGCTTGGGACCGAACACTGAAGCTTTCTTT. This encodes CASSLGPNTEAFF. The chain joins TRBV5-6 to TRBJ1-1; D gene uncertain. V lost 0 bases, J lost 1 base, and 4 bases lay in between. This CDR3 has 13 amino acids. In germline, CDR1 is SGHDT, CDR2 YYEEEE.

The chain carries TRBV7-3 and TRBJ1-1; possible D gene TRBD1, 5 bases. CDR3 length equals 14 residues. The germline V gene encodes CDR1 SGHTA and CDR2 FQGTGA. V was clipped by 2 bases and J by 0 bases, with 7 bases between them. DNA for the CDR3: TGTGCCAGCAGCTTATCGGGGGTGAACACTGAAGCTTTCTTT. This encodes CASSLSGVNTEAFF.

This clone is a singleton in its sample. The rearrangement joins TRBV28 to TRBJ2-7, with a tentative D call TRBD1 (6 bases). The CDR3 contains 13 residues. Germline CDR1 MDHEN, CDR2 SYDVKM. The V gene lost 6 bases and the J gene lost 3 bases, with 12 bases spanning the gap. CDR3 protein: CASSPGTLYEQYF. DNA of the CDR3: TGTGCCAGCAGCCCCGGGACACTCTACGAGCAGTACTTC.

V and J are TRBV7-2 and TRBJ1-2; D remains unclear. The germline V gene has CDR1 SGHTA and CDR2 FQGNSA. This CDR3 has 15 residues. Trimming removed 4 bases from V and 4 bases from J, with 16 bases in between. CDR3 bases: TGTGCCAGCAGCTCTTTACAAGACGGGTTCTATGGCTACACCTTC. Residues: CASSSLQDGFYGYTF. Full variable domain (outside the CDR3, taken from reference TRBV7-2 and TRBJ1-2): GAGVSQSPSNKVTEKGKDVELRCDPISGHTALYWYRQSLGQGLEFLIYFQGNSAPDKSGLPSDRFSAERTGGSVSTLTIQRTQQEDSAVYLCASSSLQDGFYGYTFGSGTRLTVV.

This chain joins TRBV20-1 and TRBJ1-2; TRBD1 matches 10 bases. The ends lost 3 bases at V and 7 bases at J; junction bases unmatched: 8. The germline V gene has CDR1 DFQATT and CDR2 SNEGSKA (reference sequence). The CDR3 length is 14 residues. CDR3 residues: CSASSGQGLGGYTF. CDR3 nucleotide sequence: TGCAGTGCTAGTTCGGGACAGGGGCTGGGTGGCTACACCTTC.

The chain is built from TRBV5-5 and TRBJ1-1, with TRBD1 identical over 7 bases. J was trimmed by 1 base and V by 2 bases; bases with no gene match: 11. CDR3 length: 17 residues. Germline V gives CDR1 SGHKS, CDR2 YYEKEE (reference sequence). Here the CDR3 reads CASSFPRGGQRNTEAFF. Written as DNA, the CDR3 is TGTGCCAGCAGCTTCCCTCGCGGGGGACAGAGGAACACTGAAGCTTTCTTT.

The V gene is TRBV28, the J gene TRBJ1-2; 9 bases are a match to TRBD1. Per germline, CDR1 MDHEN and CDR2 SYDVKM. The CDR3 contains 13 residues. With 6 bases clipped from V and 6 bases from J, the junction kept 5 bases outside the gene matches. The CDR3 spells CASSPQGADGYTF. DNA for the CDR3: TGTGCCAGCAGCCCACAGGGGGCGGATGGCTACACCTTC.